This T cell receptor (beta chain) was captured in a study of T-cell reconstitution after alpha-beta-depleted transplantation in children (dated by TCRdb to 2016 to 2018). As for the study more broadly: Using TCR repertoire profiling, the study followed T-cell immune reconstitution in a quantitative way in children after TCRalphabeta/CD19-depleted allogeneic hematopoietic cell transplantation. What the study reported, not specific to this receptor: In some patients, the high TCRbeta diversity seen at day 60 was put down to recipient T cells and intrathymic progenitors that had survived conditioning. The frequencies of hyperexpanded clones fell over the following months, and after one year, T-cell counts and TCRbeta diversity were mostly attributed to newly produced T cells. Apparently early alphabetaT-cell count recovery about two months after transplant reportedly relied on only several hundred rapidly expanded clones derived from non-depleted graft cells.

The treatment or condition label for this specimen denotes: allogeneic hematopoietic cell transplantation with graft depleted of TCRalphabeta T cells and CD19 B cells. The children who served as transplant recipients had been given grafts of TCRalphabeta/CD19-depleted allogeneic hematopoietic cells. As concerns this clonotype: Its specific antigen is unknown. No base-level quality is on record; no much larger clone is a single base apart.

The library came from PCR. TCRdb records Illumina HiSeq 2500 as the sequencer. TCR libraries were prepared with molecular barcoding, using unique molecular identifiers to normalize TCRbeta repertoire quantification. TCRdb handled the public reads itself, with Q25 trimming in fastp and clone calling in MiXCR, and kept productive beta chains. Records with the same CDR3 protein are collapsed into one entry carrying the most frequent genes and DNA. Counted in this sample were about 830,000 distinct CDR3 sequences; around 17% of them appeared once. The top ten hold roughly 5% of the sample. The receptor comes from a male patient aged 10 to 17 who had a stem cell transplant for acute lymphoblastic leukemia, so the T cells may come from the graft donor. The input for sequencing was PBMCs, mostly from graft donor cells, taken 360 days after TCRalphabeta/CD19-depleted stem cell transplant.

The bases are TGTGCCAGCAGCGTAGAGGACAGCCTATTCCAAGAGACCCAGTACTTC. Its protein reads: CASSVEDSLFQETQYF. The chain is encoded by TRBV9 joined to TRBJ2-5; 6 matching bases give a weak D call of TRBD1. From the cysteine up to the phenylalanine, the CDR3 has a length of 16 residues. Only the CDR3 DNA stays, 48 bases, in frame from base 1. Sequences SGDLS (CDR1) and YYNGEE (CDR2) are obtained from the germline V gene. V lost 0 bases and J lost 1 base; the stretch between them is 13 bases long.